The 22 T cell receptor beta chains below were found in one sample sequenced in a study of shared clonotypes between healthy human individuals. Produced via immunoSEQ multiplex PCR; TCRdb's table is partial and in-frame only. The repertoire holds about 1.1 million clones, with approximately 80% as singletons. The sequenced sample consisted of memory CD4+ T cells from PBMCs. This sample's subset: CD45RA-negative fraction. The receptors were gathered from a young man in good health. Some clones in this sample may be carry-over from other donors' samples.

Concerning this clone: Mismatch with germline at one junction end may stem from a read error. The CDR3 spells CASTQVLASVEQYF. CDR3 DNA: TGTGCCAGCACCCAAGTGCTTGCGTCGGTCGAGCAGTACTTC. The chain uses TRBV4-2 and TRBJ2-7, with D hard to call. CDR1 and CDR2 from the germline V gene are LGHNA and YNFKEQ. There are 14 residues in the CDR3.

The J gene is TRBJ2-7, the V gene TRBV7-9; 15 nucleotides agree with TRBD2. With 6 bases clipped from V and 7 bases from J, the junction kept 16 bases outside the gene matches. This CDR3 is built from 18 residues. The germline V gene has CDR1 SEHNR and CDR2 FQNEAQ (reference sequence). The CDR3, as DNA: TGTGCCAGCAGACCAACCGGGACTAGCGGGAGGAAGGAGAGGGAGCAGTACTTC. Its translation: CASRPTGTSGRKEREQYF.

The chain couples TRBV7-8 to TRBJ2-5; no clear D gene. V lost 3 bases and J lost 5, with 13 bases in between. This CDR3 spans 14 amino acids. Germline V gives CDR1 SGHVS, CDR2 FQNEAQ. The CDR3 protein is CASSLRTVYETQYF. The CDR3 coding sequence is TGTGCCAGCAGCTTGAGGACGGTTTATGAGACCCAGTACTTC.

The V gene is TRBV9, the J gene TRBJ2-7, with D tentatively TRBD1 (6 bases). The germline CDR1 and CDR2 sequences are SGDLS and YYNGEE. The CDR3 is 14 residues long. Deletions cut 0 bases from V and 6 bases from J, with 13 bases between. Here the CDR3 reads CASSVGGRTSEQYF. The CDR3 DNA reads TGTGCCAGCAGCGTAGGGGGGCGAACATCCGAGCAGTACTTC.

The chain joins TRBV9 to TRBJ2-1, with TRBD2 identical over 7 bases. V shed 3 bases and J 9 bases; nucleotides not matched to a gene: 6. The CDR3 is made up of 13 amino acids. CDR1 SGDLS and CDR2 YYNGEE come from the germline V gene. The CDR3 reads CASSAHSGPEQFF. As DNA, the CDR3 is TGTGCCAGCAGCGCCCATAGCGGGCCTGAGCAGTTCTTC.

The chain joins TRBV27 to TRBJ1-4; D perhaps matches TRBD1 (5 bases). Germline CDR1 is MNHEY and CDR2 is SMNVEV (reference sequence). The CDR3 is 16 residues long. V was pared by 4 bases and J by 0 bases, with 12 bases between. The CDR3: CASSSGIPATNEKLFF. Written as DNA, the CDR3 is TGTGCCAGCAGTTCAGGGATCCCCGCAACTAATGAAAAACTGTTTTTT.

The chain has TRBV30 and TRBJ1-6, with D tentatively TRBD1 (5 bases). CDR3 size: 13 residues. Germline CDR1 and CDR2: GTSNPN and SVGIG (reference sequence). The CDR3 DNA is TGTGCTGCACGGGGGGACTATAATTCACCCCTCCACTTT. Encoded protein: CAARGDYNSPLHF.

The table lists this clone with a few counts. V is TRBV5-6 and J is TRBJ2-1, with TRBD2 matching over 10 bases. The CDR3 runs 15 residues. Germline CDR1 SGHDT, CDR2 YYEEEE. With 2 bases clipped from V and 8 bases from J, the junction kept 7 bases outside the gene matches. The CDR3 loop is CASSLAGGPGDEQFF. CDR3 DNA: TGTGCCAGCAGCTTAGCGGGAGGGCCCGGCGATGAGCAGTTCTTC.

The CDR3 bases are TGTGCCAGCTCACGCGGGAATCGGGGACAATACTACGAGCAGTACTTC. Translating gives CASSRGNRGQYYEQYF. This rearrangement joins TRBV18 to TRBJ2-7; either TRBD1 or TRBD2 may supply D (6 bases each). CDR1 and CDR2 (germline): KGHSH, LQKENI. This CDR3 is 16 amino acids long. V was pared by 4 bases and J by 3 bases, with 19 bases between.

J is TRBJ1-1 and V is TRBV28; 7 bases match TRBD1. The V gene end was trimmed by 10 bases and the J gene end by 1 base; junction bases not matched to a gene: 6. In germline, CDR1 is MDHEN, CDR2 SYDVKM. This CDR3 contains 13 residues. CDR3 residues: CAIQGQKNTEAFF. The CDR3 bases are TGTGCCATCCAGGGACAGAAGAACACTGAAGCTTTCTTT.

This clone was seen a handful of times. As DNA, the CDR3 is TGCAGCGTTGGGTCTGGGTTCTTGGATGGCTACACCTTC. Residues: CSVGSGFLDGYTF. J is TRBJ1-2 and V is TRBV29-1, with no clear D. This CDR3 is built from 13 residues. Per germline, CDR1 SQVTM and CDR2 ANQGSEA. V lost 4 bases and J lost 6, with 15 bases in between.

This clone has a handful of counts. The chain uses TRBV18 and TRBJ1-2; maybe TRBD1 (5 bases). In germline, CDR1 is KGHSH, CDR2 LQKENI. There are 16 residues in the CDR3. V shed 3 bases and J shed 1 base, with 15 bases lying between them. CDR3 bases: TGTGCCAGCTCACCCGGGCTAATACAGGTTAACTATGGCTACACCTTC. Its protein is CASSPGLIQVNYGYTF.

V and J are TRBV4-1 and TRBJ2-7; D might be TRBD1 (6 bases). This CDR3 contains 15 residues. Trimming took 3 bases from V and 4 from J, leaving 16 bases between them. Per germline, CDR1 MGHRA and CDR2 YSYEKL. CDR3 in amino acids: CASSQTPWDTYEQYF. The CDR3 DNA is TGCGCCAGCAGCCAGACCCCCTGGGACACATACGAGCAGTACTTC.

This clone was detected a few times. The chain has TRBV7-9 and TRBJ2-2; 7 bases match TRBD2. This CDR3 region has 15 residues. J gave up 3 bases and V 0 bases, and 1 base lay outside the gene matches. Germline assignment: CDR1 SEHNR and CDR2 FQNEAQ (reference sequence). The CDR3: CASSLAGGDTGELFF. CDR3 coding DNA: TGTGCCAGCAGCTTAGCGGGAGGGGACACCGGGGAGCTGTTTTTT. The complete variable domain, with remaining parts taken from reference TRBV7-9 and TRBJ2-2, reads DTGVSQNPRHKITKRGQNVTFRCDPISEHNRLYWYRQTLGQGPEFLTYFQNEAQLEKSRLLSDRFSAERPKGSFSTLEIQRTEQGDSAMYLCASSLAGGDTGELFFGEGSRLTVL.

On this clone itself: Other nucleotide sequences from this sample produce the same CDR3. The gene calls are TRBV7-3 and TRBJ2-6; TRBD2 matches at 8 bases. V was clipped by 4 bases and J by 0 bases; unmatched bases: 2. The CDR3 is 16 residues long. The V gene's germline CDR1 is SGHTA and CDR2 FQGTGA. The chain's CDR3 is CASSSTSGSGANVLTF. The CDR3 nucleotides are TGTGCCAGCAGCTCCACTAGCGGCTCTGGGGCCAACGTCCTGACTTTC.

V usage is TRBV6-4 and J usage is TRBJ1-2, with 9 bases that match TRBD1. The ends lost 3 bases at V and 7 bases at J; junction bases unmatched: 3. CDR3 length: 13 residues. The germline V gene encodes CDR1 MRHNA and CDR2 SNTAGT. The CDR3 DNA follows: TGTGCCAGCAGTGAGGGACAGGGTACTGGCTACACCTTC. It codes for CASSEGQGTGYTF.

The rearrangement links TRBV7-3 to TRBJ1-4; 8 positions match TRBD1. The germline gives CDR1 SGHTA, CDR2 FQGTGA. Trimming took 5 bases from V and 2 from J; bases not matched to a gene: 4. The length of the CDR3 is 15 residues. For the CDR3, the DNA is TGTGCCAGCAGCCCCAGGGGGCCCACTAATGAAAAACTGTTTTTT. Protein sequence: CASSPRGPTNEKLFF.

This rearrangement joins TRBV5-1 to TRBJ1-1; TRBD1 agrees at 8 bases. CDR1 and CDR2 from the germline V gene are SGHRS and YFSETQ. This CDR3 has 15 residues. Germline trimming cut 3 bases from V and 1 base from J; bases unmatched to any gene: 5. CDR3 residues: CASSSFGTGNTEAFF. CDR3 sequence (DNA): TGCGCCAGCAGCTCCTTTGGGACAGGGAACACTGAAGCTTTCTTT.

Details on this clone: This probably arose from a read error, given a far larger clone one base away. In the same sample, other DNA sequences code for this CDR3. The V gene is TRBV9, the J gene TRBJ2-2; no clear D. The CDR3 has 14 residues. CDR1 and CDR2 from the germline V gene are SGDLS and YYNGEE. V lost 0 bases and J lost 0, with 3 bases in between. CDR3 DNA: TGTGCCAGCAGCGTAGGCACGAACACCGGGGAGCTGTTTTTT. The encoded protein is CASSVGTNTGELFF.

This clone came up once. J is TRBJ2-7 and V is TRBV7-7, with TRBD2 as a possible D gene (6 bases). V was pared by 5 bases and J by 7 bases, with 15 bases between. Germline V gene data show CDR1 as SSHAT and CDR2 as FNYEAQ (reference sequence). This CDR3 spans 13 amino acids. CDR3: CASSPKAGTEQYF. CDR3 nucleotides: TGTGCCAGCAGCCCTAAGGCCGGGACTGAGCAGTACTTC.

In regard to this clone: This could be a read error, since a much larger clone is one nucleotide away. Other DNA sequences from this sample encode an identical CDR3 as well. The rearrangement links TRBV30 to TRBJ1-3, with a tentative D call TRBD1 (6 bases). Germline V lookup: CDR1 GTSNPN, CDR2 SVGIG (reference sequence). The CDR3 is made up of 15 amino acids. The CDR3 sequence is CAWSRRGLAGNTIYF. CDR3 nucleotide sequence: TGTGCCTGGAGCCGAAGGGGGTTAGCTGGGAACACCATATATTTT.

The V and J genes are TRBV10-2 and TRBJ2-1; no clear D. Per germline, CDR1 WSHSY and CDR2 SAAADI. The V end was cut by 7 bases, the J end by 0 bases, with 7 bases between. The CDR3 runs to 13 residues. The CDR3 nucleotides read TGCGCCAGCATCCCAGCCTCCTACAATGAGCAGTTCTTC. It translates to CASIPASYNEQFF.